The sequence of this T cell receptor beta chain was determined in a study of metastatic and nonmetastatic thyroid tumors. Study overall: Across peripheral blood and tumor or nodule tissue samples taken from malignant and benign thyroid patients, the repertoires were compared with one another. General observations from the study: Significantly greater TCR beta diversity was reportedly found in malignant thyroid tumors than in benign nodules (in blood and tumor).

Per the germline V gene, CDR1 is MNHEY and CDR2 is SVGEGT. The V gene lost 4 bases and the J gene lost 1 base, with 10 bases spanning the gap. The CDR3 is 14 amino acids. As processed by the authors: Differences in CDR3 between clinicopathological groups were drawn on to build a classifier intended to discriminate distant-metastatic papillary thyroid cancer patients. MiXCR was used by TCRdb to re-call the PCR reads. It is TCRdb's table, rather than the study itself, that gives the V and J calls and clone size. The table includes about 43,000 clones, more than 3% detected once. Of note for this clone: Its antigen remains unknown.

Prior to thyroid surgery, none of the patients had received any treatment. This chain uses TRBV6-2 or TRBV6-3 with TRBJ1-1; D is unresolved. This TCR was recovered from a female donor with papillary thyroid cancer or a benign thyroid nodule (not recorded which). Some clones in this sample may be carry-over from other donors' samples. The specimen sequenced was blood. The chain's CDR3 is CASSFGQRNTEAFF. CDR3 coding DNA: TGTGCCAGCAGTTTTGGCCAACGGAACACTGAAGCTTTCTTT.